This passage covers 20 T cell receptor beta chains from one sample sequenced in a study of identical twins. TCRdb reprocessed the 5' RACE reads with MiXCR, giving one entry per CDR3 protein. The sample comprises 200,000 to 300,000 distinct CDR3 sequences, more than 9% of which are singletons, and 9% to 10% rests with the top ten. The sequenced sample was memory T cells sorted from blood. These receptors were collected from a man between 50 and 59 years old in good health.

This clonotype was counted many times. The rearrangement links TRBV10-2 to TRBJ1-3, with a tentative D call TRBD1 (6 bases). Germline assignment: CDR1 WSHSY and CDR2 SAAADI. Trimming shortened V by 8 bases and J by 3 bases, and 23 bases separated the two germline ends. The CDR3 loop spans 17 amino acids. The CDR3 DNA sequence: TGCGCCAGCGGGACGGGGGCAGTTGCTCCTCGTGGAAACACCATATATTTT. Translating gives CASGTGAVAPRGNTIYF.

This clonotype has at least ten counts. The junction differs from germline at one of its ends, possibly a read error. CDR3 in DNA: TGTGCCAGCAGCCTAGACAGGGGGCAAAACATTCAGTACTTC. Protein product: CASSLDRGQNIQYF. J is TRBJ2-4 and V is TRBV11-2; TRBD1 matches 10 bases. From germline, CDR1 is SGHAT and CDR2 FQNNGV. The CDR3 length is 14 residues.

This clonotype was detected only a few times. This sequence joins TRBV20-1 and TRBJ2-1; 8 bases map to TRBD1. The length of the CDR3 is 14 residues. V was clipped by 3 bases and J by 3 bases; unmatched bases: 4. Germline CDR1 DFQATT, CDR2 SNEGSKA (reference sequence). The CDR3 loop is CSARRGQDYNEQFF. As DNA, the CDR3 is TGCAGTGCTAGGCGGGGACAGGACTACAATGAGCAGTTCTTC.

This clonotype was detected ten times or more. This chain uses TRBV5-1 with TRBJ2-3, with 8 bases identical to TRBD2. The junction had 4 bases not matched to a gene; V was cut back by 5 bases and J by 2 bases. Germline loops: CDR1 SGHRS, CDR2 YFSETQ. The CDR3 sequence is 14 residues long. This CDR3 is CASRPSGSTDTQYF. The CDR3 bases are TGCGCCAGCAGGCCTAGCGGGTCCACAGATACGCAGTATTTT.

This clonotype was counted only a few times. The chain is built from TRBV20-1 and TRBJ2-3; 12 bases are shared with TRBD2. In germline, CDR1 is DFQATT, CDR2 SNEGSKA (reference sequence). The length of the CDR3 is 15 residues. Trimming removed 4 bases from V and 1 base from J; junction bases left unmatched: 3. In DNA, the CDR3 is TGCAGTGCTAACCTAGCGGGAGGGGGCACAGATACGCAGTATTTT. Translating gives CSANLAGGGTDTQYF.

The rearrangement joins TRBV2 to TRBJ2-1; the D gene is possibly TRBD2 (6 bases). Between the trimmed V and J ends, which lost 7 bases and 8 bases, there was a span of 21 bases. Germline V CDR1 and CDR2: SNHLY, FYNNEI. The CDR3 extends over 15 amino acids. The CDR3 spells CASKRETSLQYEQFF. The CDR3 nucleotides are TGTGCCAGCAAACGGGAGACTAGTTTACAATATGAGCAGTTCTTC.

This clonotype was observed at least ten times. This chain's CDR3 is CASSDSGIGLKGYTF. For the CDR3, the DNA is TGTGCCAGCAGCGACTCAGGGATTGGACTTAAAGGCTACACCTTC. The V and J genes are TRBV3-1 and TRBJ1-2, with D tentatively TRBD1 (5 bases). The CDR3 totals 15 residues. V was clipped by 5 bases and J by 8 bases, with 21 bases between them. Germline assignment: CDR1 LGHDT and CDR2 YNNKEL (reference sequence).

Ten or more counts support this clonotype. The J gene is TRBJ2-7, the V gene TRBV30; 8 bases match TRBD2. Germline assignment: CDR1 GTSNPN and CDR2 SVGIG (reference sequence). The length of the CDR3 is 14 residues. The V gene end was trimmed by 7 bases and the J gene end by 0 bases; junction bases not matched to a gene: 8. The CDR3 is CALISGKNSYEQYF. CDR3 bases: TGTGCCTTGATTAGCGGGAAAAACTCCTACGAGCAGTACTTC.

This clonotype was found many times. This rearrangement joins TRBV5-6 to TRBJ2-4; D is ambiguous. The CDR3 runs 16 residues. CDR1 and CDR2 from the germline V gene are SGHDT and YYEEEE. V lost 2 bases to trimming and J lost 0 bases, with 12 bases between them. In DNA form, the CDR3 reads TGTGCCAGCAGCTTAACAAATACTCTAGCCAAAAACATTCAGTACTTC. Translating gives CASSLTNTLAKNIQYF.

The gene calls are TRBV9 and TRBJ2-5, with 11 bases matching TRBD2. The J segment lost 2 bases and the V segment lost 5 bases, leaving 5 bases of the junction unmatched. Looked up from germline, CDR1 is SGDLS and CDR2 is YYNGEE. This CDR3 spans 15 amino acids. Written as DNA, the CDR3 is TGTGCCAGCAGTAGTAGCGGGAGGGAGCAAGAGACCCAGTACTTC. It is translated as CASSSSGREQETQYF.

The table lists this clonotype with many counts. The CDR3, as DNA: TGTGCCAGCAGCGTAGCTGGGGTATGGGACACCGGGGAGCTGTTTTTT. Protein product: CASSVAGVWDTGELFF. The rearrangement uses TRBV9 and TRBJ2-2; D ambiguous. Germline CDR1 and CDR2: SGDLS and YYNGEE. CDR3 length: 16 amino acids. V lost 0 bases and J lost 3, with 12 bases in between.

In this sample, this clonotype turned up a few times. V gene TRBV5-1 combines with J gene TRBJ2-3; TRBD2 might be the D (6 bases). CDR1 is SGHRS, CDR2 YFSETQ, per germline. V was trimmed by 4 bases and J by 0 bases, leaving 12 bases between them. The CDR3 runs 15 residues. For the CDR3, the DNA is TGCGCCAGCAGCCTGGGGGGTGACAGCACAGATACGCAGTATTTT. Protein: CASSLGGDSTDTQYF.

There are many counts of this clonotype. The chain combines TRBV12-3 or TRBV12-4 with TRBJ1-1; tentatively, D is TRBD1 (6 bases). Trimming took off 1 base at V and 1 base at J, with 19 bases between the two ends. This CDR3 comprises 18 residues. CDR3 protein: CASSLVEIWTDSNTEAFF. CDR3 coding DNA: TGTGCCAGCAGTTTAGTGGAAATATGGACAGACTCGAACACTGAAGCTTTCTTT.

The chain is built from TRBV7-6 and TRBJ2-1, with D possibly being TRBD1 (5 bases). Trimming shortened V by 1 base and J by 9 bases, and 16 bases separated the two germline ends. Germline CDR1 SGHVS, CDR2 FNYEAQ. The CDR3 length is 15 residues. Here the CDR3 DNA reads TGTGCCAGCAGCTTAGAATCATCCTTAAGGGGTGAGCAGTTCTTC. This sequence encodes CASSLESSLRGEQFF.

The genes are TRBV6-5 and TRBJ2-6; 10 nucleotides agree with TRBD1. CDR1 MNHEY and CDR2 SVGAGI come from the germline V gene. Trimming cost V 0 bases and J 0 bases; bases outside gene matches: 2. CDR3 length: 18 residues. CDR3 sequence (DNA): TGTGCCAGCAGTTACTCGGGACAGGGGTTCTCTGGGGCCAACGTCCTGACTTTC. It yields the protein CASSYSGQGFSGANVLTF.

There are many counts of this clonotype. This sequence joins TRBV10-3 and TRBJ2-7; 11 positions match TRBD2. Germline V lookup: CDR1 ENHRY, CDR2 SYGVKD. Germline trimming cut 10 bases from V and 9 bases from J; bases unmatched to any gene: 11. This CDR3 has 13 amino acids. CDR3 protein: CATTSGVLGGQYF. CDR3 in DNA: TGTGCCACGACTAGCGGGGTTCTTGGAGGGCAGTACTTC.

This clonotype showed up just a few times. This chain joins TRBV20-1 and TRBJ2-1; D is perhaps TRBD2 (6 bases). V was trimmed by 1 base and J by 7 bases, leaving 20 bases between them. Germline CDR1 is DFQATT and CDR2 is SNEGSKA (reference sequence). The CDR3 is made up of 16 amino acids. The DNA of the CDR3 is TGCAGTGCTAGAGTCGGTAGCGGAGGTTTCCGTAATGAGCAGTTCTTC. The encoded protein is CSARVGSGGFRNEQFF.

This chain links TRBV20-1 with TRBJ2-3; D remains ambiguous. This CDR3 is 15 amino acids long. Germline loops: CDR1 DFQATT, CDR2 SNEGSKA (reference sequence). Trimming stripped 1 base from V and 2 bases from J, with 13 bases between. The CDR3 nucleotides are TGCAGTGCTAGAGTTATGGGCCGCAACACAGATACGCAGTATTTT. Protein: CSARVMGRNTDTQYF.

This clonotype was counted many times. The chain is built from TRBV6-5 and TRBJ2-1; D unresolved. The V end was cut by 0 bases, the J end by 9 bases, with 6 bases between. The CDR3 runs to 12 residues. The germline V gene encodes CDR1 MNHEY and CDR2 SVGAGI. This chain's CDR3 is CASSYSGIEQFF. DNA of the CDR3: TGTGCCAGCAGTTACTCGGGGATTGAGCAGTTCTTC.

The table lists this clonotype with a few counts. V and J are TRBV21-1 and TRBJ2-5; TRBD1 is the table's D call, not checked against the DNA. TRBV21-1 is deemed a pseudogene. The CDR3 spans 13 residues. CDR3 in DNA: TGTGCCAGCACCGTGACAGGGGGGGAGACCCAGTACTTC. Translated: CASTVTGGETQYF.